Listed here is a single T cell receptor (beta chain). Its antigen has not been determined. Base quality data are lacking; no much larger clone is found one base away. CDR3 length: 13 amino acids, cysteine to phenylalanine. The only DNA kept is the CDR3, 39 bases in frame from the first base. V trim: 10 bases; J trim: 2 bases; unmatched bases: 4. The germline V gene provides CDR1 KGHSH and CDR2 LQKENI. In total, approximately 690 healthy bone marrow donors made up the cohort. Cohort members were all nominally healthy when sampled, although unrecorded immune exposures were likely present. CMV serostatus was recorded as positive for about 300 and negative for about 50% of the 666 cohort members, whereas no CMV serostatus was recorded for the donor in question. A peripheral blood sample was collected from each donor, and TCR beta sequencing was performed on peripheral blood mononuclear cells. The Qiagen DNeasy Blood Extraction Kit was used to extract genomic DNA from the blood cell samples.

The method behind the library was the immunoSEQ multiplex PCR assay. A mixture of 60 forward primers for TCR Vbeta segments and 13 reverse primers for TCR Jbeta segments was used in the multiplex PCR. The CDR3 region of rearranged TCR beta genes was amplified from genomic DNA with a multiplex PCR assay. On the Illumina HiSeq System, the amplified TCR beta libraries were sequenced as 87-base-pair reads. In the source study's methods: Across the 700 or so repertoires, a later analysis counted tens of millions of unique TCR beta chains, 8.5 million to 12 million of which were shared by at least two donors. Raw reads were error-corrected and collapsed into unique sequences with a nearest-neighbor algorithm that merged closely related sequences to remove PCR and sequencing errors. V, D and J gene segments were assigned by aligning CDR3 sequences to IMGT reference sequences. Each retained sequence needed at least a six-nucleotide match to both a V gene segment and a J gene segment. A rearrangement was called productive if the CDR3 had no stop codons and remained in frame with V and J, and every other rearrangement was called non-productive. Following IMGT convention, CDR3 was defined as the stretch from the second conserved V-encoded cysteine up to the conserved J-encoded phenylalanine. Sequences without an unambiguous match to a single V gene segment were excluded from the earlier analysis of about 630 of the donors. In an earlier analysis of almost 600 of the donors, a V segment was called functional when productive rearrangements were above 56.7%, and segregating when the standard deviation between donors exceeded 5%. A statistical classification framework was built to diagnose cytomegalovirus status from the catalog of TCR beta chain sequences. V and J gene assignment, in a later analysis, came from comparing TCR nucleotide sequences with IMGT/GENE-DB human TR gene sequences. Using the TCRdist pipeline, a later analysis assigned CDR3 sequences along with most-parsimonious VDJ recombination scenarios. A later analysis defined each TCR beta chain by its CDR3 amino acid sequence plus V-gene family, and excluded reads lacking a unique V-gene family. A later analysis removed 450 to 600 highly shared, low-generation-probability nucleotide sequences to deal with suspected cross-contamination and a sequencing artifact. A later analysis calculated a clonal expansion index for each public chain from normalized within-repertoire ranks of inferred template counts. In a later analysis, generation probabilities were computed with a VDJ recombination model fitted to out-of-frame rearrangements, and the resulting probabilities were checked against IGoR. In a later analysis, TCR-TCR, TCR-HLA and TCR-CMV co-occurrence was scored with hypergeometric tests, and a repertoire-size bias correction was applied to TCR pairs. A later analysis estimated false discovery rates by permuting HLA or CMV assignments 20 times. A later analysis grouped co-occurring TCRs with DBSCAN, adding TCRdist sequence similarity when clustering within HLA-allele-positive subsets. Repertoires with fewer than 30,000 or more than 120,000 public chains were left out of co-occurrence clustering, as were roughly five repertoires with anomalous nucleotide sharing. The table comes from immuneACCESS by way of TCRdb, which keeps in-frame sequences with V and J called. Part of the clones is missing from these tables; in studies checked, under half for an unresolved V gene and the rest for unknown reasons. V and J calls and clone size are those listed in that table; D and trimming were worked out from the DNA. Across this sample there are approximately 91,000 clones, with roughly 80% seen only once. The biggest ten clones account for around 10% of the sample.

This entry is derived from a study of cytomegalovirus exposure and HLA in healthy donors (TCRdb year 2017). Notes on the research overall: In an earlier analysis of under 600 of the donors, around 290 Gb of sequence data and approximately 100 million unique TCR beta sequences from 150 million to 200 million T cells were reported. Roughly 300 gigabases of sequencing data and roughly 90 million unique TCR sequences were included in an early release covering several hundred HLA-typed donors. Of the approximately 400 genotyped donors, approximately 83% fell in the genetic ancestry cluster associated with self-reported Caucasian donors. The study was designed to test whether signatures of past pathogen exposure could be identified by cataloging public T cell receptors. The T cell repertoires of some 700 subjects were profiled by immunosequencing and related to cytomegalovirus serostatus. A separate validation cohort of about 110 different subjects was used in addition to the roughly 700-subject first cohort. The study combined high-throughput TCR immunosequencing, statistical association of individual TCRs with disease status, and machine learning to predict cytomegalovirus infection status. To study patterns of TCR occurrence, a later analysis re-analyzed previously published TCR beta repertoires from hundreds of donors and added high-resolution HLA genotyping. Rather than drawing on any new phenotypic data, the later analysis identified candidate immune exposures from TCR beta sequences and the way those sequences occurred across donors. To decide whether each TCR beta V gene segment behaved as functional or pseudogenic, an earlier analysis of some 540 of the donors relied on high-throughput TCR beta sequencing. Donor age, sex, ethnicity and CMV serostatus were compiled together with the repertoire data. A later genetic analysis took genome-wide SNP genotypes for about three fifths of the roughly 670 donors and used that subset as a discovery cohort. All discovery cohort repertoires had been generated using a single sequencing platform. Class I and class II HLA loci were covered by the typing at four-digit resolution. Typing coverage varied by locus: roughly 629-640 donors for A, B, C, DRB1 and DQB1; 522 for DQA1; 606 for DPA1; roughly 450 for DPB1. Because of strong linkage in the cohort, 5 or 6 DR-DQ haplotypes were treated as single units for association and clustering. On average, 235,054 unique TCR beta nucleotide sequences were sequenced per donor among about 400 genotyped donors of the cohort, with roughly 18% of those sequences being non-productive.

The paper's findings and limits, for the study overall: In a later genetic analysis, fewer N-insertions in productive TCRs were reported among donors in an Asian-associated ancestry cluster than the 666-donor mean. At a false discovery rate of 0.05, a later analysis linked under 20,000 TCR beta sequences to specific HLA alleles. The authors suggested that the approach could potentially be extended to other disease states and immunological phenotypes. Most TCR sequences were seen in very few donors, while some public TCRs were found in many individuals. Several of the top co-occurrence clusters appeared to be linked to parvovirus B19, influenza, CMV and Epstein-Barr virus, according to a later analysis. The 87-base-pair reads could not distinguish some IMGT-functional V segments, including TRBV6-2 and TRBV6-3, so those segments were excluded. CMV serostatus was the only immune exposure information available for the cohort. Most CMV-associated TCR beta chains appeared to be HLA-restricted in a later analysis, and the HLA associations seemed to be driven largely by CMV exposure. A later genetic analysis associated a missense DCLRE1C variant with V-gene and J-gene trimming of TCR beta chains, and an independent cohort replicated the association. When HLA alleles, especially DR and DQ, strongly co-occurred, attributing TCR associations to individual alleles was difficult. Sequencing depth was assumed to be roughly uniform across donors in the presence/absence analyses, though that assumption may not hold. A few of the identified cytomegalovirus-associated TCR beta chains were confirmed in vitro to be specific for cytomegalovirus antigens. A further reported finding was that TCR beta sequences accurately predicted the HLA-A and HLA-B alleles for most subjects in the first cohort. The earlier analysis of 450 to 700 of the donors excluded some 15 rarely observed V segments, including chromosome 9 orphons, because counts were too low. In a later analysis, HLA-associated TCR beta chains showed more clonal expansion and lower generation probabilities than non-associated chains that were equally common. In a later analysis, the rate of TCR association differed among HLA loci, with DRB1 alleles having the most associated TCRs and HLA-C alleles having the fewest. In this cohort, only TCR beta chains were sequenced, and detectable features were limited by the absence of alpha or paired-chain data. A cluster of highly shared sequence variants was judged likely to be a technical artifact of the sequencing pipeline. Linkage disequilibrium might explain the correlated functional status among segregating V segments, but an unknown experimental factor could not be ruled out. HLA typing was unavailable for some donors at each locus, so association tests used only the typed subset. The study listed around 160 TCR beta chains as associated with cytomegalovirus. The classifier was reported to diagnose cytomegalovirus status with high specificity and sensitivity in both the original and validation cohorts. In an earlier analysis of around 500 of the donors, most TCR beta V segments appeared in productive rearrangements about 87% or about 30% of the time, broadly matching IMGT annotations.

The chain joins TRBV18 to TRBJ1-3; TRBD1 fits 8 bases in the junction. Sequenced sample: PBMCs. This receptor was taken from a human donor in good health. This receptor has the CDR3 CATKTGAGNTIYF. The nucleotide sequence is TGTGCCACCAAGACAGGGGCTGGAAACACCATATATTTT.